A selection of T cell receptor beta chains follows, all from one sample in a study of cytomegalovirus exposure and HLA in healthy donors. Assay: immunoSEQ multiplex PCR; the TCRdb copy retains only in-frame clones and omits some. Of roughly 150,000 clones listed, 70% were seen once; the top ten hold 4.7%. The sample taken for sequencing was PBMCs. Receptors were obtained from a young man in good health and CMV-seropositive. CDR3s include the opening cysteine and the closing phenylalanine or tryptophan. For some rows the clone size is stated as once, few or many, or as a class when expanded; others skip it.

>NA|TRBJ1-1|TRBV29-1
CSAQVTEAFF
>NA|TRBJ2-5|TRBV11-3
CASSLAGTSMETQYF
>NA|TRBJ2-4|TRBV5-4
CASTGPSRDIQYF
>NA|TRBJ1-4|TRBV7-9
CASSLAGGEEKLFF
>NA|TRBJ1-1|TRBV6-1
CASSLDRNTEAFF
>NA|TRBJ1-1|TRBV16
CASSQSPPGQGFVTEAFF
>NA|TRBJ1-4|TRBV19
CASSILGSATNEKLFF
>NA|TRBJ2-2|TRBV19
CASSIAPNTGELFF
>NA|TRBJ1-5|TRBV4-1
CASSQPWTGRGYSNQPQHF
>NA|TRBJ1-5|TRBV7-6
CASSKDRGQPQHF
>NA|TRBJ1-4|TRBV9
CASSPGTAINEKLFF
>NA|TRBJ2-1|TRBV29-1
CSFGGSSYNEQFF
>NA|TRBJ1-2|TRBV28
CASSQDRIYGYTF
>once|TRBJ1-1|TRBV27
CASSGTENERLGARTTEAFF
>NA|TRBJ2-1|TRBV2
CASSEAGGLAGGYNEQFF
>NA|TRBJ1-1|TRBV11-3
CASSLDPTRTGAFF
>NA|TRBJ1-1|TRBV28
CASSIVVGGDGWTEAFF
>NA|TRBJ1-5|TRBV19
CASSITGSNQPQHF
>NA|TRBJ2-3|TRBV2
CASQTDTQYF
>NA|TRBJ2-4|TRBV5-6
CASSSNGGPNIQYF
>NA|TRBJ1-2|TRBV30
CAWSGDRGTGYTF
>NA|TRBJ2-1|TRBV29-1
CSVEDMYGQYNEQFF
>NA|TRBJ1-2|TRBV2
CASSPTGSSYGYTF
>NA|TRBJ1-5|TRBV6-1
CASLSGAVNQPQHF
>NA|TRBJ1-2|TRBV6-5
CASSYNAQGLMGYTF
>NA|TRBJ1-3|TRBV7-2
CASSFGQLSGNTIYF
>NA|TRBJ1-6|TRBV4-1
CASSQAPDSYNSPLHF
>few|TRBJ1-2|TRBV6-6
CASSRDSDYTF
>once|TRBJ2-1|TRBV2
CASSDSGGPYNEQFF
>NA|TRBJ2-3|TRBV7-2
CASRSSGGAGSWGTDTQYF
>once|TRBJ1-2|TRBV6-5
CASSYGGADGYTF
>NA|TRBJ1-5|TRBV19
CASSISAGNNQPQHF
>NA|TRBJ2-5|TRBV7-3
CASSLNTGSQETQYF
>NA|TRBJ2-4|TRBV7-7
CAGASALAGNIQYF
>NA|TRBJ2-3|TRBV2
CASSAGLAGDSYTQYF
>NA|TRBJ1-1|TRBV14
CASTREGVNTEAFF
>NA|TRBJ2-1|TRBV7-8
CASSLGLAGGANEQFF
>NA|TRBJ2-1|TRBV29-1
CSALIRAPVAGGPYNEQFF
>NA|TRBJ1-2|TRBV10-3
CAVGGGVGYGYTF
>NA|TRBJ2-1|TRBV4-1
CASWGGGAGEQFF
>NA|TRBJ2-3|TRBV6-1
CASSDWGGASTDTQYF
>few|TRBJ1-4|TRBV19
CASSIVGASNEKLFF
>NA|TRBJ1-4|TRBV7-9
CASTATGSNEKLFF
>NA|TRBJ2-3|TRBV29-1
CSAGLEAQYF
>NA|TRBJ2-3|TRBV19
CASSIGLDLADTQYF
>once|TRBJ2-1|TRBV7-2
CASSYPSRNNEQFF
>NA|TRBJ1-5|TRBV28
CALQGSSNQPQHF
>NA|TRBJ2-2|TRBV30
CAWSVQAGAGELFF
>NA|TRBJ2-5|TRBV27
CASSLYGSQETQYF
>NA|TRBJ1-2|TRBV18
CASSPSGRDDGYTF
>NA|TRBJ2-2|TRBV7-8
CASSFPKTSGSLSGELFF
>NA|TRBJ1-4|TRBV30
CAWSTGGADEKLFF
>few|TRBJ1-2|TRBV30
CAWSAHRGGGYTF